The 11 T cell receptor beta chains below come from one sample, sequenced in a study of radiotherapy plus CTLA-4 blockade in lung cancer (dated by TCRdb to the late 2010s). Libraries came from the immunoSEQ multiplex PCR assay. In its TCRdb copy, this immuneACCESS table keeps in-frame sequences only and misses some clones. Where compared with another copy, unresolved V genes explain less than half of these, and the others have no known cause. The sample table records over 75,000 clones; 83% of these occur just once. The ten top clones hold 0.84% of the sample. This material consisted of peripheral blood, taken from a patient treated with radiotherapy plus ipilimumab. These receptor sequences come from a human donor with non-small cell lung cancer who had stable disease on radiotherapy plus ipilimumab.

The chain recombines TRBV5-5 with TRBJ2-3, with TRBD2 matching over 11 bases. This CDR3 spans 16 amino acids. V lost 1 base to trimming and J lost 0 bases; unmatched junction nucleotides: 1. Germline V lookup: CDR1 SGHKS, CDR2 YYEKEE (reference sequence). CDR3 nucleotide sequence: TGTGCCAGCAGCTTGCGACTAGCGGGGAGCACAGATACGCAGTATTTT. It specifies CASSLRLAGSTDTQYF.

J is TRBJ2-7 and V is TRBV4-1; tentative D call: TRBD2 (5 bases). The CDR3 is 16 residues long. From germline, CDR1 is MGHRA and CDR2 YSYEKL. With 1 base removed from V and 5 bases from J, the gap between germline ends came to 18 bases. This CDR3 is CASSQGLNWEKDEQYF. CDR3 nucleotide sequence: TGCGCCAGCAGCCAAGGGCTGAACTGGGAGAAGGACGAGCAGTACTTC.

V gene TRBV5-4 combines with J gene TRBJ2-5; TRBD2 aligns across 7 bases. Per germline, CDR1 SGHNT and CDR2 YYREEE (reference sequence). CDR3 length equals 14 residues. Losses at the gene ends were 2 bases for V and 0 bases for J; bases not matched to a gene: 1. The CDR3 coding sequence is TGTGCCAGCAGCTTAGGACTAGACCAAGAGACCCAGTACTTC. Translation gives CASSLGLDQETQYF.

The chain is built from TRBV6-4 and TRBJ1-5, with 7 bases fitting TRBD1. V gave up 4 bases and J gave up 6 bases; unmatched junction bases: 6. Germline CDR1 reads MRHNA; CDR2 reads SNTAGT. There are 14 residues in the CDR3. CDR3 protein: CASSAMTGSQPQHF. The CDR3 DNA follows: TGTGCCAGCAGTGCCATGACAGGGAGTCAGCCCCAGCATTTT.

V is TRBV12-5 and J is TRBJ1-3, with D unclear. Germline V gives CDR1 LGHNT, CDR2 FRNRAP. V was trimmed by 1 base and J by 1 base, leaving 2 bases between them. The length of the CDR3 is 13 residues. In nucleotides, the CDR3 is TGTGCTAGTGGTTTGGGGTCTGGAAACACCATATATTTT. It specifies CASGLGSGNTIYF.

The chain joins TRBV11-2 to TRBJ2-5, with D possibly matching TRBD2 (5 bases). Deletions cut 4 bases from V and 1 base from J, with 13 bases between. Per germline, CDR1 SGHAT and CDR2 FQNNGV. The CDR3 spans 15 residues. The CDR3 DNA is TGTGCCAGCAGCTCCGCTTGGGGAGTCCAAGAGACCCAGTACTTC. Amino acids: CASSSAWGVQETQYF.

The chain carries TRBV11-3 and TRBJ2-2; D is undetermined. There are 12 residues in the CDR3. Trimming pared 1 base from V and 8 bases from J, leaving 5 bases between. Germline V gene sequence: CDR1 SGHNT, CDR2 YENEEA. Here the CDR3 DNA reads TGTGCCAGCAGCTTAGCCCGTGGGGAGCTGTTTTTT. Its translation is CASSLARGELFF. The variable domain in full, completed from reference TRBV11-3 and TRBJ2-2, reads EAGVVQSPRYKIIEKKQPVAFWCNPISGHNTLYWYLQNLGQGPELLIRYENEEAVDDSQLPKDRFSAERLKGVDSTLKIQPAELGDSAVYLCASSLARGELFFGEGSRLTVL.

This clone was detected only once. The rearrangement uses TRBV9 and TRBJ1-6; 9 bases agree with TRBD1. CDR1 and CDR2 (germline): SGDLS, YYNGEE. After removal of 5 bases from V and 0 bases from J, the junction contained 6 bases not matched to a gene. CDR3 length: 17 residues. The CDR3 spells CASSSGQGHSYNSPLHF. The CDR3 region has the DNA TGTGCCAGCAGTTCTGGACAGGGGCACTCCTATAATTCACCCCTCCACTTT.

The J gene is TRBJ1-6, the V gene TRBV25-1; 7 nucleotides align to TRBD1. Germline V gene data show CDR1 as MGHDK and CDR2 as SYGVNS. The CDR3 is 15 residues long. With V trimmed by 4 bases and J by 7 bases, 7 bases remained unmatched. CDR3 residues: CASSAYRGGNSPLHF. Here the CDR3 DNA reads TGTGCCAGCAGTGCCTACAGGGGTGGGAATTCACCCCTCCACTTT.

V usage is TRBV10-2 and J usage is TRBJ1-2; TRBD1 is a possible D gene (6 bases). V dropped 3 bases and J dropped 8 bases, with 13 bases sitting between them. This CDR3 has 13 residues. The germline CDR1 and CDR2 sequences are WSHSY and SAAADI. In DNA, the CDR3 is TGCGCCAGCAGTGACGGGGGGGCGGGGGGCTACACCTTC. Encoded protein: CASSDGGAGGYTF.

The J gene is TRBJ2-3, the V gene TRBV30; D is unclear. The ends were cut back, 2 bases at V and 4 bases at J, with 10 bases in the middle. Germline CDR1 is GTSNPN and CDR2 is SVGIG (reference sequence). This CDR3 is built from 13 residues. The CDR3 nucleotides read TGTGCCTGGAGTCTCTCCCGCGCAGATACGCAGTATTTT. Its protein product is CAWSLSRADTQYF.